A selection of T cell receptor beta chains follows, all from one sample in a study of shared clonotypes between healthy human individuals. The repertoire was sequenced with immunoSEQ multiplex PCR; TCRdb's copy has only in-frame clones and lacks some. This sample yields some 1 million clones, of which about 70% are seen a single time; approximately 1.5% belongs to the top ten. The sample comprised memory CD4+ T cells sorted from blood. The receptors shown here come from a young man in good health. Both conserved end residues are part of each CDR3. The D gene is left open where the match is weak. Not all rows give a size; the values are once, few, many and, for expanded clones, a class.

size | J | D | length | V | DNA | CDR3
. | TRBJ1-3 | . | 12 | TRBV6-1 | TGTGCCAGCAGTGAAAAGGGGAACACCATATATTTT | CASSEKGNTIYF
once | TRBJ2-7 | TRBD2 | 15 | TRBV14 | TGTGCCAGCAGCCGAGGACTAGCGGGGCCCTACGAGCAGTACTTC | CASSRGLAGPYEQYF
. | TRBJ2-5 | TRBD2 | 15 | TRBV28 | TGTGCCAGCAGTTTTGGTAGCGGGGGGTGGGAGACCCAGTACTTC | CASSFGSGGWETQYF
once | TRBJ2-5 | TRBD1 | 15 | TRBV7-9 | TGTGCCAGCAGCTTAGGACAGGGGTTACAAGAGACCCAGTACTTC | CASSLGQGLQETQYF
many | TRBJ2-7 | . | 16 | TRBV5-1 | TGCGCCAGCAGCGTTTCATCGGACCCAAAGACCCACGAGCAGTACTTC | CASSVSSDPKTHEQYF
. | TRBJ2-7 | TRBD2 | 16 | TRBV4-1 | TGCGCCAGCAGCCAGATAGCTGGCGGGAGCTCCTACGAGCAGTACTTC | CASSQIAGGSSYEQYF
. | TRBJ2-2 | . | 15 | TRBV28 | TGTGCCAGCGGAGTGGGAGGTGGGGGACCCGGGGAGCTGTTTTTT | CASGVGGGGPGELFF
. | TRBJ2-1 | TRBD2 | 16 | TRBV10-3 | TGTGCCATCAGTGAGTCGGGACTAGCGGGATCCAATGAGCAGTTCTTC | CAISESGLAGSNEQFF
. | TRBJ1-1 | . | 14 | TRBV19 | TGTGCCAGTCTCCGGGACACTTTGAACACTGAAGCTTTCTTT | CASLRDTLNTEAFF
. | TRBJ2-3 | . | 15 | TRBV18 | TGTGCCAGCGTCCTGGGGCTAGCGACCACAGATACGCAGTATTTT | CASVLGLATTDTQYF
. | TRBJ1-2 | TRBD1 | 13 | TRBV30 | TGTGCCTGGAGCCACAGGGGGCAAGAGGGCTACACCTTC | CAWSHRGQEGYTF
. | TRBJ1-4 | . | 15 | TRBV6-1 | TGTGCCAGCAGTGAAATGGGGGGTTCTAATGAAAAACTGTTTTTT | CASSEMGGSNEKLFF
few | TRBJ2-1 | TRBD2 | 14 | TRBV4-3 | TGCGCCAGCAGCCCGGGACTAGAAATACCCCTCGGATTCTTC | CASSPGLEIPLGFF
once | TRBJ2-1 | TRBD1 | 14 | TRBV28 | TGTGCCAGCAGAAACACAGGGGGACTCAATGAGCAGTTCTTC | CASRNTGGLNEQFF
few | TRBJ2-7 | . | 12 | TRBV7-2 | TGTGCCAGCAGCTTCTACGGGAACGAGCAGTACTTC | CASSFYGNEQYF
once | TRBJ1-1 | . | 12 | TRBV30 | TGTACCTGGAGCACAGGTTGGGACGAAGCTTTCTTT | CTWSTGWDEAFF
once | TRBJ1-4 | TRBD1 | 16 | TRBV4-1 | TGCGCCAGCAGCCAAATCCTGGGACAGGGCGACGGAAAACTGTTTTTT | CASSQILGQGDGKLFF
. | TRBJ2-3 | . | 13 | TRBV9 | TGTGCCAGCAGCCCCGAGATGCGGGATACGCAGTATTTT | CASSPEMRDTQYF
many | TRBJ2-7 | TRBD1 | 14 | TRBV28 | TGTGCCAGCAGTAGGGACAGGGCCTCCTACGAGCAGTACTTC | CASSRDRASYEQYF
. | TRBJ2-3 | TRBD2 | 16 | TRBV5-1 | TGCGCCAGCAGCTGGACTAGCGGGGCTAGCACAGATACGCAGTATTTT | CASSWTSGASTDTQYF
. | TRBJ1-6 | TRBD1 | 15 | TRBV7-2 | TGTGCCAGCAGATCGGACAGGGGTTATAATTCACCCCTCCACTTT | CASRSDRGYNSPLHF
. | TRBJ2-7 | . | 15 | TRBV11-2 | TGTGCCAGCAGCCCTTCCAGGGGAGGGTACTACGAGCAGTACTTC | CASSPSRGGYYEQYF
. | TRBJ2-7 | TRBD1 | 14 | TRBV4-1 | TGCGCCAGCAGGAAGGGGACAGACCACTACGAGCAGTACTTC | CASRKGTDHYEQYF
. | TRBJ1-2 | . | 14 | TRBV28 | TGTGCCAGCAGTCCCATTTGGGGGGTTCATGGCTACACCTTC | CASSPIWGVHGYTF
few | TRBJ1-1 | . | 14 | TRBV5-1 | TGCGCCAGCAGCTTGCGCACAGGGAACACTGAAGCTTTCTTT | CASSLRTGNTEAFF
. | TRBJ2-7 | . | 17 | TRBV4-1 | TGCGCCAGCAGCCAAGATTCCGCGGGCCTGAGTCGCTACGAGCAGTACTTC | CASSQDSAGLSRYEQYF
. | TRBJ2-1 | TRBD1 | 16 | TRBV4-1 | TGCGCCAGCAGCCATTCAGGGACAGGGAATAAGAATGAGCAGTTCTTC | CASSHSGTGNKNEQFF
few | TRBJ1-1 | TRBD1 | 14 | TRBV5-1 | TGCGCCAGCAGCTTGGGAGAACAGGGGGCTGAAGCTTTCTTT | CASSLGEQGAEAFF
. | TRBJ1-2 | TRBD1 | 16 | TRBV6-1 | TGTGCCAGCAGTGCCAAACCCGGGACAGGGACCTATGGCTACACCTTC | CASSAKPGTGTYGYTF
few | TRBJ2-1 | . | 15 | TRBV9 | TGTGCCAGCAGCCTTAGCACCGGCTCCTACAATGAGCAGTTCTTC | CASSLSTGSYNEQFF
. | TRBJ2-2 | . | 14 | TRBV4-2 | TGTGCCAGCAGCCAAGATAATCCTACCGGGGAGCTGTTTTTT | CASSQDNPTGELFF
. | TRBJ1-2 | TRBD1 | 14 | TRBV5-8 | TGTGCCAGCAGCCCGGACAGGTCCGGCTATGGCTACACCTTC | CASSPDRSGYGYTF
. | TRBJ2-5 | TRBD2 | 16 | TRBV12-5 | TGTGCTAGTGGTTTGGGACTAGCGGGGGGCCTGGAGACCCAGTACTTC | CASGLGLAGGLETQYF
. | TRBJ1-1 | . | 13 | TRBV14 | TGTGCCAGCAGCCCCCGAGTTCCATTCGAAGCTTTCTTT | CASSPRVPFEAFF
. | TRBJ1-6 | TRBD1 | 15 | TRBV7-2 | TGTGCCAGCAGCGAGAGACAGGGGGTGAATTCACCCCTCCACTTT | CASSERQGVNSPLHF
. | TRBJ2-7 | TRBD2 | 14 | TRBV12-5 | TGTGCTAGTGGTTTGGAAGGACTAGCCGGCGAGCAGTACTTC | CASGLEGLAGEQYF
. | TRBJ1-1 | . | 15 | TRBV5-6 | TGTGCCAGCAGTTTATATTGGGGGTTGAACACTGAAGCTTTCTTT | CASSLYWGLNTEAFF
. | TRBJ1-1 | TRBD1 | 14 | TRBV7-2 | TGTGCCAGCAGCTTCCAGGGACAGGGTACAGGAGCTTTCTTT | CASSFQGQGTGAFF
. | TRBJ2-2 | . | 12 | TRBV5-1 | TGCGCCAGCAGCTTGACGACCGGGGAGCTGTTTTTT | CASSLTTGELFF
. | TRBJ1-4 | TRBD1 | 14 | TRBV28 | TGTGCCAGCAGTTGGCAGGCAGGGGGTGAAAAACTGTTTTTT | CASSWQAGGEKLFF
. | TRBJ2-7 | . | 16 | TRBV5-1 | TGCGCCAGCAGCTTGGCGTCCGGGGCCCTCGCCTACGAGCAGTACTTC | CASSLASGALAYEQYF
. | TRBJ2-1 | . | 14 | TRBV18 | TGTGCCAGCTCACGGCGGGAAACCGGGAATGAGCAGTTCTTC | CASSRRETGNEQFF
many | TRBJ2-2 | . | 15 | TRBV27 | TGTGCCAGCAGTTTATACTCAGGGAGGAACGGGGAGCTGTTTTTT | CASSLYSGRNGELFF
. | TRBJ2-5 | TRBD2 | 15 | TRBV2 | TGTGCCAGCAGTGTGGCCGGGGGGGCCCGAGAGACCCAGTACTTC | CASSVAGGARETQYF
. | TRBJ1-1 | . | 14 | TRBV30 | TGTGCCGGGCGCCTATATAGCGATAACACTGAAGCTTTCTTT | CAGRLYSDNTEAFF
. | TRBJ2-2 | TRBD1 | 14 | TRBV2 | TGTGCCAGCAGTGCCTGGACAGGGTCTGGGGAGCTGTTTTTT | CASSAWTGSGELFF
. | TRBJ2-5 | TRBD1 | 17 | TRBV5-6 | TGTGCCAGCAGCAGAACCACCGGGACAGGGGGAGGGGAGACCCAGTACTTC | CASSRTTGTGGGETQYF
. | TRBJ2-7 | TRBD1 | 15 | TRBV6-1 | TGTGCCAGCAGTGAAGCCGGGACAGGGCCCTACGAGCAGTACTTC | CASSEAGTGPYEQYF
. | TRBJ2-7 | . | 11 | TRBV11-2 | TGTGCCAGCGGGCAGGGGAACGAGCAGTACTTC | CASGQGNEQYF